This T cell receptor beta chain came from a study of T cell changes during pregnancy in multiple sclerosis. TCRdb's copy holds only in-frame clones and misses some; the assay was immunoSEQ multiplex PCR. The sample consists of about 64,000 clones, around 97% of them appearing once. The germline V gene encodes CDR1 SEHNR and CDR2 FQNEAQ (reference sequence). The germline V and J ends were trimmed by 4 bases and 8 bases, with 11 bases remaining between them. CDR3 length: 12 amino acids. This receptor was obtained from a female donor with multiple sclerosis, enrolled in a pregnancy study. This specimen was CD8+ T cells from peripheral blood mononuclear cells, taken after pregnancy. This rearrangement joins TRBV7-9 to TRBJ1-2; a possible D gene is TRBD1 (6 bases). CDR3 region: CASSSGAQGYTF. The DNA of the CDR3 is TGTGCCAGCAGCTCAGGGGCGCAGGGCTACACCTTC.